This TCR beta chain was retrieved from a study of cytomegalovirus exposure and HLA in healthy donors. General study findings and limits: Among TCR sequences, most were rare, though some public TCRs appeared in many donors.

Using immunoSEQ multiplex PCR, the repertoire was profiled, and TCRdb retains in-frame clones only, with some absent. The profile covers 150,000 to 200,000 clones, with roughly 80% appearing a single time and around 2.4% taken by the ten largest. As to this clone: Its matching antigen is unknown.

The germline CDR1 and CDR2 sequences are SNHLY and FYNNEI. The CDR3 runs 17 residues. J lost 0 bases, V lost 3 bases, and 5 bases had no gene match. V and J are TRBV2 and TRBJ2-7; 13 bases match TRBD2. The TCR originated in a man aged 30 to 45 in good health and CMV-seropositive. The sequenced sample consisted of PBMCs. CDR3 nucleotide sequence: TGTGCCAGCAGTGACGGACTAGCGGGGGACGCCTCCTACGAGCAGTACTTC. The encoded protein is CASSDGLAGDASYEQYF.